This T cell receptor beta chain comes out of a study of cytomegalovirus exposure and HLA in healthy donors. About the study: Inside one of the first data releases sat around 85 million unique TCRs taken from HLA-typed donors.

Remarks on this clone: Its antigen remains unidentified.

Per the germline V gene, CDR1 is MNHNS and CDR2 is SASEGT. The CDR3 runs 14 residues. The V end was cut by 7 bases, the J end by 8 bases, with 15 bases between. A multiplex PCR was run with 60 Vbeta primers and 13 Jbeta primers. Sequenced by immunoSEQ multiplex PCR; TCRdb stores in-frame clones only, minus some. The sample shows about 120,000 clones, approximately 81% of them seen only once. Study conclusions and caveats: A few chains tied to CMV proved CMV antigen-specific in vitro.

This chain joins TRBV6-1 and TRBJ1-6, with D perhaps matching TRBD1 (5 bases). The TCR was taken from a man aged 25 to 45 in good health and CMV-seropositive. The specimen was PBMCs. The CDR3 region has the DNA TGTGCCAGCACCGCCGCAGGGTACTATTCACCCCTCCACTTT. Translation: CASTAAGYYSPLHF.